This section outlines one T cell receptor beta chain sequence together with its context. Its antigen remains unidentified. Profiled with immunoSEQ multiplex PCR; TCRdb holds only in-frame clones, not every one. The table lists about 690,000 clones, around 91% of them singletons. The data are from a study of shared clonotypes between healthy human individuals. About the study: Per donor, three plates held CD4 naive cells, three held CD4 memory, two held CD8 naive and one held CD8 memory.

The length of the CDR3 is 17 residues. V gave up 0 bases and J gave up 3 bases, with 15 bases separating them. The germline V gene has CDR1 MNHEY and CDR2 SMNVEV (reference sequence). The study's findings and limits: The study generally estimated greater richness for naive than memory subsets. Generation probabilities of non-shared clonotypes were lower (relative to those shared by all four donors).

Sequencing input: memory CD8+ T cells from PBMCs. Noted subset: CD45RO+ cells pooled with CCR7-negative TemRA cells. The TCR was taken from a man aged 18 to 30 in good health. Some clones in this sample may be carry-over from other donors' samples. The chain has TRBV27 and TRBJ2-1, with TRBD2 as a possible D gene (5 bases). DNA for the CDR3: TGTGCCAGCAGTTTATCGATCCCCGGGGTGGGCTACAATGAGCAGTTCTTC. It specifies CASSLSIPGVGYNEQFF.